This T cell receptor beta chain was identified in a study of T cells in narcolepsy (dated by TCRdb to between 2017 and 2018). Study-wide context: Healthy control donors were enrolled in the study alongside patients who had narcolepsy type 1 or type 2 (NT1, NT2). Autoreactive T cells targeting hypocretin neuron self-antigens (hypocretin, TRIB2) were sought in narcolepsy patients, and TCR Vbeta sequencing was used to track clonotypes in blood and CSF.

Memory CD4+ T cells were sorted ex vivo from peripheral blood of narcolepsy patients and healthy controls for TCR Vbeta sequencing. There are 13 amino acids in the CDR3, from cysteine to phenylalanine inclusive. Of the read, only the CDR3 DNA is kept; its 39 bases are in frame from base 1. From a lookup of the germline V gene (reference sequence), CDR1 and CDR2 are SGHAT and FQDESV. The junction shows trimming of 1 base on V and 5 bases on J, plus 8 bases between the germline ends. What the research found in general, with its limitations: No sequences matching autoreactive T cell clones were present in some of the blood memory CD4+ repertoires from patients and controls. Autoreactive clonotypes were reported to be detected serially in the blood of the same patients and of different patients, but not in the blood of healthy controls. Patients and controls had similar numbers of sequenced blood memory CD4+ clonotypes, with averages of about 39,494 in patients and 30,000 to 35,000 in controls. Plots comparing CSF and blood CD4+ T cell clonotypes from the same patient highlighted HCRT-specific and TRIB2-specific autoreactive clonotypes.

On this clone: Its antigen is unknown. Within one base of it there is no much larger clone, and no base qualities were kept.

Library generation was performed with the immunoSEQ multiplex PCR assay. The table was pulled from immuneACCESS by TCRdb, which kept in-frame rearrangements only. Such tables lose some clones; where checked, under half of the loss comes from unresolved V genes, and the rest has no known cause. This sample gives about 27,000 clones in total; about 80% of them show up just once. The ten most abundant clones make up nearly 3.5% of the sample. This chain is built from TRBV11-1 and TRBJ2-5, and the D gene may be TRBD1, 6 bases matching. This receptor was identified in a human donor with narcolepsy. Sequences were obtained from CD45RA- memory CD4+ T cells from PBMCs. In the paper's terms, the cell subset or site label means: memory T cells sorted ex vivo from peripheral blood. CDR3 loop: CASSLGQGETQYF. In nucleotides, the sequence is TGTGCCAGCAGCTTAGGGCAGGGGGAGACCCAGTACTTC.